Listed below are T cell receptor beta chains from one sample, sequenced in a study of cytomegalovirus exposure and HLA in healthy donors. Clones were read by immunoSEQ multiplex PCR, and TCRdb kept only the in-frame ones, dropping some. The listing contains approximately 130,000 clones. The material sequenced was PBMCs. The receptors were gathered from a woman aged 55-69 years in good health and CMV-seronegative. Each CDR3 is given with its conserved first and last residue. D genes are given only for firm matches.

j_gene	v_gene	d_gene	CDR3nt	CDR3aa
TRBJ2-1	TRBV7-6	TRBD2	TGTGCCAGCAGCTTAGTAGGAGGTAGCGGGAATAGTTACAATGAGCAGTTCTTC	CASSLVGGSGNSYNEQFF
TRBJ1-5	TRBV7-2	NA	TGTGCCAGCAGGATAGGGACTCCGGGGATCCAGCCCCAGCATTTT	CASRIGTPGIQPQHF
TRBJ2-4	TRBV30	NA	TGTGCCTGGAGTGTACGTGGCGGAACAAACATTCAGTACTTC	CAWSVRGGTNIQYF
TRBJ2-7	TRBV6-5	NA	TGTGCCAGCAGTCCCTCGGGACACAGCTGGGAGCAGTACTTC	CASSPSGHSWEQYF
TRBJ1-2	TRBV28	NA	TGTGCCAGCAGTTCCCTGGGGGCCAGGATTAACTATGGCTACACCTTC	CASSSLGARINYGYTF
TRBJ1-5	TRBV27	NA	TGTGCCAGCAGTTGGGGGGAGGGTCAGCCCCAGCATTTT	CASSWGEGQPQHF
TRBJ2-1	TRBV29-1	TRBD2	TGCAGCGTTGAAGATCGGCTAGCGGGAGTGGATGAGCAGTTCTTC	CSVEDRLAGVDEQFF
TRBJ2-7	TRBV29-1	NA	TGCAGCGTTGAAACTAGCGAGCAGTACTTC	CSVETSEQYF
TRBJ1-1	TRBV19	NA	TGTGCCAGTAGGGCAGGGGTGATCGCTTTCTTT	CASRAGVIAFF
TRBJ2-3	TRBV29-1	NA	TGCAGCGTTGAGAGTGGGCTACTCACAGATACGCAGTATTTT	CSVESGLLTDTQYF
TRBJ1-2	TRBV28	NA	TGTGCCAGCAGTCCCGAGGCGAACTATGGCTACACCTTC	CASSPEANYGYTF